The following is a T cell receptor (beta chain) sequence with its context. The clone's antigen remains unknown. One base away there is no much larger clone; base qualities are not given. This sample is part of a study of blood T cells in healthy people across ages (dated by TCRdb to about 2015). Background for the entire study: In model experiments, template switching captured roughly one uniquely barcoded TCR beta cDNA molecule for every two T cells. Using deep sequencing normalized with unique cDNA molecular identifiers, the study measured how TCR beta repertoire diversity changes with age. The donors were divided into four age groups: young (average approximately 15 years), middle-aged (under 40), aged (about 62) and long-lived (about 80). Donors of different ages were randomly distributed across sequencing lanes to avoid experimental bias. For two donors (one aged 18 to 29 and one aged 80 or older), the study analyzed two additional independent replicas of 1 million unique cDNA reads from the same blood draw. Broader findings and caveats from the paper: Estimates of total diversity based on one million sequenced T cells were considered lower bounds and underestimates. Compared with the aged group, the long-lived group had more naive CD4+ T cells, fewer expanded clones and increased TCR diversity, suggesting age selection. A strong correlation was found between observed TCR beta diversity and the percentage of naive T cells measured by flow cytometry. Observed TCR beta diversity per million T cells fell roughly linearly with age, and a significant reduction was already apparent by age approximately 40. The CMV infection status of donors was not known, potentially confounding age-related changes in expanded clonotypes. Conclusive comparison of naive and antigen-experienced compartments was prevented by the profiling of bulk unsorted PBMCs.

The method was 5' RACE. The listed sequencing device is Illumina HiSeq 2500. A second PCR of roughly 7 to 12 cycles was run with a J-beta primer mix and a sample-barcoded 5' primer. Each TCR beta cDNA molecule received a unique molecular identifier from a template-switch 5' adaptor carrying 12 random nucleotides. At least 3 million CDR3-containing paired-end reads were obtained from each sample. The Mint cDNA synthesis kit, primed by a TRBC-specific oligonucleotide, was used to synthesize first-strand cDNA from all RNA. All cDNA was treated with uracil-DNA glycosylase and then went through a first 18-cycle PCR with the universal primers M1SS and BC2_uni_R. The study's processing was this. Normalization of each sample was performed by random selection of 1 million high-quality reads, each carrying a distinct molecular identifier. Reads with shared molecular identifiers were discarded instead of being binned into consensus sequences. MiTCR, run with a Q25 quality threshold and the strictest error-elimination algorithm, handled CDR3 identification, clonotype clustering and error correction. A nonparametric unseen species model with Euler transformation was used to estimate a lower bound on total TCR beta diversity. TCRdb trimmed public reads at Q25 via fastp, called clones via MiXCR and kept in-frame beta chains. Each entry merges the rows of one CDR3 protein and shows their most common DNA and genes. These V and J calls rely on TCRdb rather than the paper's analysis. Here the sample has 1.5 million to 2 million distinct CDR3 sequences; over 25% occur a single time. The ten top clones hold about 8% of the sample.

V is pruned by 3 bases and J by 7 bases, leaving 8 bases of the junction without a gene match. The CDR3 runs 15 residues from the cysteine to the phenylalanine. Just the 45-base CDR3 DNA is kept, in frame starting at base 1. CDR1 and CDR2, looked up from the germline V gene, are SNHLY and FYNNEI. Systemically healthy Caucasian individuals from Russia, approximately 39 in total and aged about 6 to 95 years, were included as donors. About 10 milliliters of peripheral blood were collected from each donor into EDTA-treated Vacutainer tubes. Ficoll-Paque density-gradient centrifugation was used to isolate PBMCs, with at least 7 million per sample. Total RNA was extracted from PBMCs with Trizol reagent, with at least 6 micrograms obtained per sample. For every donor, flow cytometry on a PBMC aliquot measured the percentage of naive CD45RAhigh/CD27high T cells.

The sequence was collected from a woman aged 25 to 39 in good health. This receptor chain uses TRBV2 and TRBJ2-2; TRBD1 agrees with 7 junctional bases. The sequenced sample consisted of blood. The CDR3 region reads CASSEESGGGGELFF. The nucleotide sequence reads TGTGCCAGCAGTGAGGAGTCAGGGGGTGGCGGGGAGCTGTTTTTT.